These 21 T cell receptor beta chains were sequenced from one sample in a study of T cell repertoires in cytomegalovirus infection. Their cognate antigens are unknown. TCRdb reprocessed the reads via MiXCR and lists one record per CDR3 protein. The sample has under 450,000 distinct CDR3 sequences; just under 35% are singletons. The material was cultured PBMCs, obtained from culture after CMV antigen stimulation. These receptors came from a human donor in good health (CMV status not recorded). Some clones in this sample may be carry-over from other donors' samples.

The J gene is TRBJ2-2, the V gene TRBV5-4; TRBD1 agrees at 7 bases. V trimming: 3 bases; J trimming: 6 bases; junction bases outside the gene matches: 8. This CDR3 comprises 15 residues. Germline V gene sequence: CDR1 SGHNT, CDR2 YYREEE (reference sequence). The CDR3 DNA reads TGTGCCAGCAGCTCCAGGGGGTTTGGAGCCGGGGAGCTGTTTTTT. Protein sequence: CASSSRGFGAGELFF.

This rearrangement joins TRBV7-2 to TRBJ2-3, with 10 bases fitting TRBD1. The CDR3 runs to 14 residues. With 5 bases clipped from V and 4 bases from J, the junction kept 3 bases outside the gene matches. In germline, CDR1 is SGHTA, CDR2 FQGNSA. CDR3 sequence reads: CASSTGTGADTQYF. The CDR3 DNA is TGTGCCAGCAGCACAGGGACAGGGGCAGATACGCAGTATTTT.

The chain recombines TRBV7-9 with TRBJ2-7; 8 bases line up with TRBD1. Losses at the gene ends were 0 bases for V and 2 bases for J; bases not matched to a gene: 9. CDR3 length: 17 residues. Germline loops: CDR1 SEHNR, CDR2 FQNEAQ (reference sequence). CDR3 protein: CASSLAGGGQGTYEQYF. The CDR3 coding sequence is TGTGCCAGCAGCTTAGCGGGAGGAGGACAGGGAACCTACGAGCAGTACTTC.

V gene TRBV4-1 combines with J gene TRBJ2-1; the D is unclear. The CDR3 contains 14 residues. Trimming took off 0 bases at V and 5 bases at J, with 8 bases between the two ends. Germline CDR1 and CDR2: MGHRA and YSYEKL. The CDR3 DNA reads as TGCGCCAGCAGCCAAGAGTGGTCCGACAATGAGCAGTTCTTC. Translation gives CASSQEWSDNEQFF.

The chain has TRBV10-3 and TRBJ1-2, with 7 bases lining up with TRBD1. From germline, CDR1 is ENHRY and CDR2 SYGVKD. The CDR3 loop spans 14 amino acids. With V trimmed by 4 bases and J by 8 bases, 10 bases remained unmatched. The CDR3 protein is CAISGRQGGWGYTF. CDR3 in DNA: TGTGCCATCAGTGGAAGACAGGGTGGCTGGGGCTACACCTTC.

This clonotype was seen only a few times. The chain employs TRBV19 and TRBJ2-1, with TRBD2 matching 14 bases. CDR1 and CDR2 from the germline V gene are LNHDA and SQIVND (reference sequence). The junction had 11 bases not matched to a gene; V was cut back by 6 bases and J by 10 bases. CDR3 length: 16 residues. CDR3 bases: TGTGCCAGTAGAGTCCCCGGGACTAGCGGGAGTAGCGAGCAGTTCTTC. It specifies CASRVPGTSGSSEQFF. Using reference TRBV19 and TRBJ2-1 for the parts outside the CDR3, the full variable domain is DGGITQSPKYLFRKEGQNVTLSCEQNLNHDAMYWYRQDPGQGLRLIYYSQIVNDFQKGDIAEGYSVSREKKESFPLTVTSAQKNPTAFYLCASRVPGTSGSSEQFFGPGTRLTVL.

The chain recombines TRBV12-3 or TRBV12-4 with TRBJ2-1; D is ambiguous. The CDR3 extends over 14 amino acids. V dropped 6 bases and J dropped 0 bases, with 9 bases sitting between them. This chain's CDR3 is CASRGSSSYNEQFF. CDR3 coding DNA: TGTGCCAGCAGAGGCTCGAGCTCCTACAATGAGCAGTTCTTC.

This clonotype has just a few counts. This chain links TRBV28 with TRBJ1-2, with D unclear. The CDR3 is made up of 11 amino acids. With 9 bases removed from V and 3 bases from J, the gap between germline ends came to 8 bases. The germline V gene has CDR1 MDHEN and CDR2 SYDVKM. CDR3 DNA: TGTGCCAGGCTCGGCCACTATGGCTACACCTTC. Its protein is CARLGHYGYTF.

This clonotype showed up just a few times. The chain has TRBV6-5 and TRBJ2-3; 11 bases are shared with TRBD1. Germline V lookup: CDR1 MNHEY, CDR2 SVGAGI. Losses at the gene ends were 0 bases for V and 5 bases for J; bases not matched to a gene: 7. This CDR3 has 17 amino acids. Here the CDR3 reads CASSYSLGTGGIDTQYF. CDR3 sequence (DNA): TGTGCCAGCAGTTACTCGCTCGGGACAGGGGGAATAGATACGCAGTATTTT.

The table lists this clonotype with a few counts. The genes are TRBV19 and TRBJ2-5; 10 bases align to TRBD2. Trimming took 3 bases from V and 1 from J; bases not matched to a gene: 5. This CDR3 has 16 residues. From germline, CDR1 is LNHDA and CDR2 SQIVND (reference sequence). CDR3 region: CASSMRGLAAQETQYF. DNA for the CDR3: TGTGCCAGTAGTATGCGAGGACTAGCGGCCCAAGAGACCCAGTACTTC.

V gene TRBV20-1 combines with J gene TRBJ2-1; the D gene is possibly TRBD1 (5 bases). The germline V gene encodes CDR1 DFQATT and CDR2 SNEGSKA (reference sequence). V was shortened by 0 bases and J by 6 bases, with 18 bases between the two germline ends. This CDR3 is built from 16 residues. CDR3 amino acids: CSARDPTGAFSNEQFF. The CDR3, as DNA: TGCAGTGCTAGAGACCCAACTGGGGCTTTTAGCAATGAGCAGTTCTTC.

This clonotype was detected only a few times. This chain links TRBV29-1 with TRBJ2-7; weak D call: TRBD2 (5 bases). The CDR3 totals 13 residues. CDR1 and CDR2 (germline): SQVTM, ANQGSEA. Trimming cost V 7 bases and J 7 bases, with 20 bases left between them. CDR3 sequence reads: CSAVDSNLGEQYV. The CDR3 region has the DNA TGCAGCGCCGTGGACTCTAACTTGGGGGAGCAGTACGTC.

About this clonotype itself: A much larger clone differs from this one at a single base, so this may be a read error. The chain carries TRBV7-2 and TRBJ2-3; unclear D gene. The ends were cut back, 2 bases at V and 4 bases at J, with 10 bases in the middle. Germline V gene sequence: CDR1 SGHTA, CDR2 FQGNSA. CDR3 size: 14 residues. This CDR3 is CASSLSVHSDTQYF. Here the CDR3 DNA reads TGTGCCAGCAGCTTAAGCGTCCACTCAGATACGCAGTATTTT.

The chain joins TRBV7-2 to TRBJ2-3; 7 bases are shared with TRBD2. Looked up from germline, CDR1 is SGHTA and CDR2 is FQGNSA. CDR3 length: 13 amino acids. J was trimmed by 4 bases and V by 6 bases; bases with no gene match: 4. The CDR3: CASSQGGADTQYF. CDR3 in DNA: TGTGCCAGCAGTCAGGGAGGGGCAGATACGCAGTATTTT.

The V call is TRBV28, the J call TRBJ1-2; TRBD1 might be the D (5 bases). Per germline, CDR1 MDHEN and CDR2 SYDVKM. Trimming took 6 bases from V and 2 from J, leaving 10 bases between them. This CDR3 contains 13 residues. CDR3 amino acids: CASRFRVNYGYTF. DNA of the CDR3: TGTGCCAGCAGGTTCAGGGTAAACTATGGCTACACCTTC.

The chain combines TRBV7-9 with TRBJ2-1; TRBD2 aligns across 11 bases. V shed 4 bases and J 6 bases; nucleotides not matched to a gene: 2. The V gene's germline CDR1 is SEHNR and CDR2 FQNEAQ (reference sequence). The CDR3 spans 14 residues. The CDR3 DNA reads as TGTGCCAGCAGCTCGGGACTAGCGGCCAATGAGCAGTTCTTC. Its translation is CASSSGLAANEQFF.

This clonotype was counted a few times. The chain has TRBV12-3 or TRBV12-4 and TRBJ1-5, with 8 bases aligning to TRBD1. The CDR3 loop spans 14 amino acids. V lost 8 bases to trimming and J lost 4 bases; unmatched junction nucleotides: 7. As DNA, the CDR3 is TGTGCCAGCGTCGGACAGGGAGGTAATCAGCCCCAGCATTTT. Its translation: CASVGQGGNQPQHF.

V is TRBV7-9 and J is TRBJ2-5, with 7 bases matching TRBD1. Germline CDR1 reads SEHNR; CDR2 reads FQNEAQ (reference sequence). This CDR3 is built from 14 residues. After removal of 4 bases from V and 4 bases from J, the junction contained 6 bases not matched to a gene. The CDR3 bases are TGTGCCAGCAGCTGGGTACAGGGGATAGAGACCCAGTACTTC. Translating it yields CASSWVQGIETQYF.

The CDR3 bases are TGTGCCAGCAGCTTGCTCCTTTCCGGGAATGAGCAGTTCTTC. Translated, it gives CASSLLLSGNEQFF. The J gene is TRBJ2-1, the V gene TRBV7-9; D gene uncertain. Germline V gene data show CDR1 as SEHNR and CDR2 as FQNEAQ (reference sequence). The CDR3 loop spans 14 amino acids. The V end was cut by 3 bases, the J end by 7 bases, with 13 bases between.

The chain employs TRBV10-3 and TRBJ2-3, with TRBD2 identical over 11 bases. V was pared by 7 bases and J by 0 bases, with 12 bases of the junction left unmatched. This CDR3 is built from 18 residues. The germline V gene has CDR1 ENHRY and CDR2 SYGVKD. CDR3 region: CAITSLAGGGTSTDTQYF. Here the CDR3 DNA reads TGTGCCATCACGAGTCTAGCGGGAGGAGGAACTAGCACAGATACGCAGTATTTT.

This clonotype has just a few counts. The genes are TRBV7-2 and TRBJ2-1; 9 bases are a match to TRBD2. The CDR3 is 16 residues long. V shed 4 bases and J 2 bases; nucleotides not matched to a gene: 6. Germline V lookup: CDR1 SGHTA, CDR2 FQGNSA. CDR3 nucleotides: TGTGCCAGCAGCTCGACTAGCGGAATTACCTACAATGAGCAGTTCTTC. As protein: CASSSTSGITYNEQFF.